The rows below give T cell receptor beta chains drawn from one sample of a study of identical twins. TCRdb passed the 5' RACE reads through MiXCR, listing each CDR3 protein once. In the table there are some 240,000 distinct CDR3 sequences, 6.5% to 9.5% of which are singletons. These same data were also listed under a study on yellow fever vaccine responses in identical twins.

The sequenced sample was CD8+ T cells sorted from blood. The receptors stem from a woman younger than 35 in good health. Each CDR3 is given with its conserved first and last residue. The D gene is left open where the match is weak. Size is stated for part of the rows, as once, few or many counts, or as a class when the clone is expanded.

J gene: TRBJ2-7; D gene: -; V gene: TRBV27; clone size: many; CDR3 protein: CASSLSPTTVQWEQYF; CDR3 DNA: TGTGCCAGCAGTTTATCCCCAACCACGGTGCAGTGGGAGCAGTACTTC
J gene: TRBJ2-3; D gene: -; V gene: TRBV20-1; clone size: few; CDR3 protein: CSAGFTQGSADTQYF; CDR3 DNA: TGCAGTGCTGGATTCACACAGGGTTCGGCCGATACGCAGTATTTT
J gene: TRBJ2-3; D gene: -; V gene: TRBV12-3/TRBV12-4; clone size: few; CDR3 protein: CASKITGRTDTQYF; CDR3 DNA: TGTGCCAGCAAAATAACAGGGCGCACAGATACGCAGTATTTT
J gene: TRBJ1-5; D gene: -; V gene: TRBV9; clone size: few; CDR3 protein: CASSPGKGPQPQHF; CDR3 DNA: TGTGCCAGCAGTCCGGGAAAGGGACCTCAGCCCCAGCATTTT
J gene: TRBJ2-7; D gene: -; V gene: TRBV27; clone size: few; CDR3 protein: CASRNTGAGEQYF; CDR3 DNA: TGTGCCAGCAGGAACACGGGGGCCGGTGAGCAGTACTTC
J gene: TRBJ2-5; D gene: -; V gene: TRBV28; clone size: few; CDR3 protein: CASSFLRGALQETQYF; CDR3 DNA: TGTGCCAGCAGCTTCCTGAGGGGGGCTCTCCAAGAGACCCAGTACTTC
J gene: TRBJ2-3; D gene: TRBD2; V gene: TRBV20-1; clone size: few; CDR3 protein: CSAREVDLAGGKYTDTQYF; CDR3 DNA: TGCAGTGCTAGAGAAGTAGACCTAGCGGGGGGGAAATACACAGATACGCAGTATTTT
J gene: TRBJ2-3; D gene: -; V gene: TRBV4-3; clone size: -; CDR3 protein: CASSQFSGEVDTQYF; CDR3 DNA: TGCGCCAGCAGCCAATTTAGTGGGGAGGTGGATACGCAGTATTTT
J gene: TRBJ2-1; D gene: TRBD1; V gene: TRBV12-3/TRBV12-4; clone size: -; CDR3 protein: CASSAQGAYNEQFF; CDR3 DNA: TGTGCCAGCAGTGCGCAGGGGGCATACAATGAGCAGTTCTTC
J gene: TRBJ2-1; D gene: TRBD2; V gene: TRBV11-2; clone size: few; CDR3 protein: CASSLDTSGSTYNEQFF; CDR3 DNA: TGTGCCAGCAGCTTAGATACTAGCGGGTCTACCTACAATGAGCAGTTCTTC
J gene: TRBJ2-5; D gene: -; V gene: TRBV9; clone size: -; CDR3 protein: CASSVHGGGETQYF; CDR3 DNA: TGTGCCAGCAGCGTCCACGGGGGCGGAGAGACCCAGTACTTC
J gene: TRBJ2-1; D gene: TRBD2; V gene: TRBV20-1; clone size: -; CDR3 protein: CSASGLAGNNEQFF; CDR3 DNA: TGCAGTGCTAGCGGACTAGCGGGGAACAATGAGCAGTTCTTC
J gene: TRBJ2-7; D gene: TRBD2; V gene: TRBV23-1; clone size: -; CDR3 protein: CASSHPTGLTTSGSYEQYF; CDR3 DNA: TGCGCCAGCAGTCATCCGACAGGGCTAACGACTAGCGGGTCCTACGAGCAGTACTTC
J gene: TRBJ2-3; D gene: -; V gene: TRBV7-9; clone size: few; CDR3 protein: CASSRASSTDTQYF; CDR3 DNA: TGTGCCAGCAGCCGGGCCTCTAGCACAGATACGCAGTATTTT
J gene: TRBJ2-5; D gene: TRBD2; V gene: TRBV3-1; clone size: few; CDR3 protein: CASIGTSGGPQETQYF; CDR3 DNA: TGTGCCAGCATCGGGACTAGCGGGGGGCCTCAAGAGACCCAGTACTTC
J gene: TRBJ2-5; D gene: -; V gene: TRBV3-1; clone size: -; CDR3 protein: CASSRDTLGETQYF; CDR3 DNA: TGTGCCAGCAGCCGGGACACCCTCGGAGAGACCCAGTACTTC
J gene: TRBJ2-7; D gene: TRBD1; V gene: TRBV4-3; clone size: few; CDR3 protein: CASSLSMGQGSYEQYF; CDR3 DNA: TGCGCCAGCAGCCTTTCTATGGGACAGGGCTCCTACGAGCAGTACTTC
J gene: TRBJ2-7; D gene: -; V gene: TRBV29-1; clone size: -; CDR3 protein: CSVRYAGSYEQYF; CDR3 DNA: TGCAGCGTAAGATACGCAGGCTCCTACGAGCAGTACTTC
J gene: TRBJ1-1; D gene: -; V gene: TRBV5-5; clone size: few; CDR3 protein: CASQPGTAMNTEAFF; CDR3 DNA: TGTGCCAGCCAACCCGGGACCGCTATGAACACTGAAGCTTTCTTT
J gene: TRBJ2-1; D gene: -; V gene: TRBV19; clone size: -; CDR3 protein: CASSTSSYNEQFF; CDR3 DNA: TGTGCCAGTAGTACGAGCTCCTACAATGAGCAGTTCTTC
J gene: TRBJ2-5; D gene: TRBD2; V gene: TRBV25-1; clone size: few; CDR3 protein: CASSIKRGGQETQYF; CDR3 DNA: TGTGCCAGCAGTATCAAGCGGGGGGGCCAAGAGACCCAGTACTTC
J gene: TRBJ1-4; D gene: -; V gene: TRBV7-9; clone size: few; CDR3 protein: CAGGPTENEKLFF; CDR3 DNA: TGTGCCGGAGGCCCGACGGAGAATGAAAAACTGTTTTTT
J gene: TRBJ2-7; D gene: TRBD2; V gene: TRBV3-1; clone size: few; CDR3 protein: CASSHPTGLAGAYEQYF; CDR3 DNA: TGTGCCAGCAGCCACCCCACCGGACTAGCGGGAGCCTACGAGCAGTACTTC
J gene: TRBJ2-2; D gene: -; V gene: TRBV4-3; clone size: few; CDR3 protein: CASSQVVSRELFF; CDR3 DNA: TGCGCCAGCAGCCAAGTGGTTTCACGGGAGCTGTTTTTT
J gene: TRBJ2-3; D gene: -; V gene: TRBV6-2/TRBV6-3; clone size: many; CDR3 protein: CASTHGGTQYF; CDR3 DNA: TGTGCCAGCACCCACGGGGGTACGCAGTATTTT
J gene: TRBJ2-1; D gene: -; V gene: TRBV20-1; clone size: many; CDR3 protein: CSARGGSSYNEQFF; CDR3 DNA: TGCAGTGCAAGGGGGGGGAGCTCCTACAATGAGCAGTTCTTC
J gene: TRBJ2-1; D gene: -; V gene: TRBV12-3/TRBV12-4; clone size: many; CDR3 protein: CASSLYAGDNEQFF; CDR3 DNA: TGTGCCAGCAGTTTATATGCTGGGGACAATGAGCAGTTCTTC
J gene: TRBJ1-1; D gene: -; V gene: TRBV20-1; clone size: -; CDR3 protein: CSARDDRENTEAFF; CDR3 DNA: TGCAGTGCTAGAGACGACAGAGAGAACACTGAAGCTTTCTTT
J gene: TRBJ1-1; D gene: -; V gene: TRBV6-6; clone size: -; CDR3 protein: CASIEAFF; CDR3 DNA: TGTGCCAGCATAGAAGCTTTCTTT
J gene: TRBJ2-5; D gene: TRBD1; V gene: TRBV5-1; clone size: -; CDR3 protein: CASSFETGGETQYF; CDR3 DNA: TGCGCCAGCAGCTTTGAGACAGGGGGAGAGACCCAGTACTTC
J gene: TRBJ2-1; D gene: -; V gene: TRBV6-5; clone size: -; CDR3 protein: CASSYGVGSSYNEQFF; CDR3 DNA: TGTGCCAGCAGTTACGGGGTCGGAAGCTCCTACAATGAGCAGTTCTTC
J gene: TRBJ2-1; D gene: -; V gene: TRBV4-3; clone size: many; CDR3 protein: CASSQDRSLSIGEQFF; CDR3 DNA: TGCGCCAGCAGCCAAGATCGATCATTGTCCATTGGGGAGCAGTTCTTC
J gene: TRBJ2-1; D gene: TRBD2; V gene: TRBV6-2/TRBV6-3; clone size: few; CDR3 protein: CASSSSGRRIGEQFF; CDR3 DNA: TGTGCCAGCAGCTCTAGCGGTAGGAGGATAGGGGAGCAGTTCTTC
J gene: TRBJ2-7; D gene: -; V gene: TRBV20-1; clone size: -; CDR3 protein: CSATGTVSYEQYF; CDR3 DNA: TGCAGTGCTACCGGGACGGTCTCCTACGAGCAGTACTTC
J gene: TRBJ2-3; D gene: TRBD2; V gene: TRBV3-1; clone size: few; CDR3 protein: CASSQRVPLAGGPEHSTDTQYF; CDR3 DNA: TGTGCCAGCAGCCAACGTGTACCACTAGCGGGAGGACCCGAACATAGCACAGATACGCAGTATTTT
J gene: TRBJ2-3; D gene: TRBD2; V gene: TRBV15; clone size: once; CDR3 protein: CATFNSGTDTQYF; CDR3 DNA: TGTGCCACCTTTAATAGCGGGACAGATACGCAGTATTTT
J gene: TRBJ2-1; D gene: -; V gene: TRBV7-2; clone size: few; CDR3 protein: CASSLLLINNEQFF; CDR3 DNA: TGTGCCAGCAGCTTGCTACTAATCAACAATGAGCAGTTCTTC
J gene: TRBJ2-7; D gene: TRBD1; V gene: TRBV30; clone size: few; CDR3 protein: CAWSAVPGQTDHPYEQYF; CDR3 DNA: TGTGCCTGGAGCGCAGTTCCGGGACAGACTGATCACCCCTACGAGCAGTACTTC
J gene: TRBJ1-5; D gene: -; V gene: TRBV10-3; clone size: few; CDR3 protein: CAISEKNQPQHF; CDR3 DNA: TGTGCCATCAGTGAGAAGAATCAGCCCCAGCATTTT
J gene: TRBJ2-1; D gene: -; V gene: TRBV20-1; clone size: many; CDR3 protein: CSASQGFYNEQFF; CDR3 DNA: TGCAGTGCTAGTCAGGGGTTCTACAATGAGCAGTTCTTC